What follows are 29 T cell receptor beta chains derived from one specimen sequenced in a study of CD8 T cells in Susac syndrome. With random hexamers, 0.5 to 1 ug RNA was reverse transcribed. TCRdb fed the immunoSEQ multiplex PCR reads into MiXCR, producing one record per CDR3 protein. The profile shows some 190,000 distinct CDR3 sequences, around 95% of them singletons. The sample was CD4+ T cells from PBMCs. All receptors come from a human donor in good health.

The V and J genes are TRBV7-2 and TRBJ1-5, with D possibly being TRBD1 (6 bases). Trimming stripped 1 base from V and 6 bases from J, with 13 bases between. The CDR3 is 15 amino acids. CDR1 SGHTA and CDR2 FQGNSA come from the germline V gene. The CDR3 spells CASSLVAGAGQPQHF. The CDR3 nucleotides read TGTGCCAGCAGCTTAGTCGCAGGGGCTGGTCAGCCCCAGCATTTT.

This rearrangement joins TRBV5-1 to TRBJ2-1, with D possibly TRBD1 on 6 matching bases. The CDR3 runs 15 residues. Germline loops: CDR1 SGHRS, CDR2 YFSETQ. Trimming left V 0 bases short and J 6 bases short, with 13 bases between. CDR3 sequence reads: CASSLGQALSNEQFF. In DNA, the CDR3 is TGCGCCAGCAGCTTGGGACAGGCGCTAAGCAATGAGCAGTTCTTC.

The chain couples TRBV12-3 or TRBV12-4 to TRBJ2-2; D not resolved. This CDR3 spans 12 amino acids. V shed 1 base and J shed 8 bases, with 5 bases lying between them. For the CDR3, the DNA is TGTGCCAGCAGTTTAGGGGCTGGGGAGCTGTTTTTT. Its protein product is CASSLGAGELFF.

The V gene is TRBV24-1, the J gene TRBJ2-3; D remains ambiguous. Trimming shortened V by 9 bases and J by 2 bases, and 11 bases separated the two germline ends. This CDR3 region has 13 residues. CDR1 is KGHDR, CDR2 SFDVKD, per germline. CDR3 sequence: CATGSSPTDTQYF. CDR3 DNA: TGTGCCACCGGGTCCAGTCCCACAGATACGCAGTATTTT.

V gene TRBV5-1 combines with J gene TRBJ1-4; the D is unclear. The CDR3 is 14 amino acids. V was trimmed by 0 bases and J by 5 bases, leaving 8 bases between them. CDR1 SGHRS and CDR2 YFSETQ come from the germline V gene. In DNA form, the CDR3 reads TGCGCCAGCAGCTTGGACACAGTCAATGAAAAACTGTTTTTT. It codes for CASSLDTVNEKLFF.

This chain connects TRBV6-5 to TRBJ2-1; D is perhaps TRBD2 (5 bases). This CDR3 is 15 amino acids long. Germline CDR1 MNHEY, CDR2 SVGAGI. The V and J ends lost 0 bases and 8 bases respectively, with 14 bases between them. The CDR3 reads CASSYSNSGVDEQFF. Written as DNA, the CDR3 is TGTGCCAGCAGTTACTCGAACAGCGGAGTGGATGAGCAGTTCTTC.

The chain recombines TRBV20-1 with TRBJ2-1; 9 bases are shared with TRBD1. Germline-derived CDR1 and CDR2 are DFQATT and SNEGSKA (reference sequence). The V gene end was trimmed by 5 bases and the J gene end by 3 bases; junction bases not matched to a gene: 5. This CDR3 has 14 amino acids. CDR3 amino acids: CSALGQGIYNEQFF. CDR3 bases: TGCAGTGCTTTGGGACAGGGAATCTACAATGAGCAGTTCTTC.

This clonotype was seen a single time. The CDR3 loop is CATSAGEGNTGELFF. The CDR3 DNA follows: TGTGCCACCAGTGCGGGGGAGGGGAACACCGGGGAGCTGTTTTTT. V gene TRBV24-1 combines with J gene TRBJ2-2; 7 nucleotides align to TRBD2. Germline CDR1 is KGHDR and CDR2 is SFDVKD. CDR3 length: 15 residues. J gave up 1 base and V 5 bases, and 3 bases lay outside the gene matches.

The V gene is TRBV3-1, the J gene TRBJ2-1; TRBD2 aligns across 12 bases. The CDR3 is 16 residues long. CDR1 is LGHDT and CDR2 is YNNKEL in the germline V gene (reference sequence). V was pared by 3 bases and J by 9 bases, with 9 bases of the junction left unmatched. CDR3 residues: CASSQPSSGRAPEQFF. The CDR3 DNA follows: TGTGCCAGCAGCCAGCCATCTAGCGGGAGGGCGCCTGAGCAGTTCTTC.

V is TRBV27 and J is TRBJ1-1, with D uncertain. The ends were cut back, 6 bases at V and 5 bases at J, with 19 bases in the middle. CDR3 length equals 15 residues. CDR1 MNHEY and CDR2 SMNVEV come from the germline V gene (reference sequence). The CDR3 is CASRDHPGPSTEAFF. Written as DNA, the CDR3 is TGTGCCAGCAGAGACCACCCTGGTCCCTCGACTGAAGCTTTCTTT.

V is TRBV30 and J is TRBJ2-5, with TRBD1 identical over 8 bases. The V gene's germline CDR1 is GTSNPN and CDR2 SVGIG (reference sequence). J lost 2 bases, V lost 0 bases, and 5 bases had no gene match. This CDR3 spans 15 amino acids. The CDR3 region has the DNA TGTGCCTGGAGTGTACCGACAGGGGATCAAGAGACCCAGTACTTC. Translation gives CAWSVPTGDQETQYF.

The CDR3 loop reads CASSDDSGSYTF. The CDR3 DNA sequence: TGTGCCAGCAGTGATGACTCGGGGAGCTACACCTTC. This chain joins TRBV12-3 or TRBV12-4 and TRBJ1-2; D uncertain. The CDR3 is made up of 12 amino acids. Trimming took off 5 bases at V and 9 bases at J, with 13 bases between the two ends.

The V and J genes are TRBV27 and TRBJ2-5; D perhaps matches TRBD2 (6 bases). Germline lookup yields CDR1 MNHEY and CDR2 SMNVEV (reference sequence). V lost 8 bases and J lost 3, with 13 bases in between. The CDR3 is made up of 13 amino acids. CDR3 in DNA: TGTGCCAGCCGGAGGGGCAGAGAAGAGACCCAGTACTTC. Protein sequence: CASRRGREETQYF.

The chain links TRBV18 to TRBJ2-2; 13 bases map to TRBD2. The germline V gene has CDR1 KGHSH and CDR2 LQKENI. There are 18 residues in the CDR3. V lost 0 bases to trimming and J lost 0 bases; unmatched junction nucleotides: 1. The CDR3 reads CASSPPGLAGPNTGELFF. The CDR3 bases are TGTGCCAGCTCACCACCGGGACTAGCGGGACCGAACACCGGGGAGCTGTTTTTT.

The chain joins TRBV11-2 to TRBJ2-7; TRBD1 is a possible D gene (5 bases). The CDR3 sequence is 13 residues long. CDR1 is SGHAT and CDR2 is FQNNGV in the germline V gene. V was cut by 1 base and J by 6 bases, with 10 bases left in between. The CDR3 nucleotides read TGTGCCAGCAGCTTAGGCACAGGCAGCGAGCAGTACTTC. This translates into CASSLGTGSEQYF.

This sequence joins TRBV6-2 or TRBV6-3 and TRBJ2-7; D may match TRBD1 or TRBD2 (5 bases each). Germline loops: CDR1 MNHEY, CDR2 SVGEGT. V shed 8 bases and J shed 3 bases, with 8 bases lying between them. The CDR3 loop spans 11 amino acids. Here the CDR3 reads CASRGRYEQYF. The CDR3 DNA sequence: TGTGCCAGCCGGGGCCGCTACGAGCAGTACTTC.

The genes are TRBV18 and TRBJ2-1; D possibly corresponds to TRBD2 (6 bases). CDR3 length: 16 residues. CDR1 and CDR2 from the germline V gene are KGHSH and LQKENI. V lost 5 bases and J lost 6, with 20 bases in between. CDR3 nucleotide sequence: TGTGCCAGCTCAACCATTGGGGTAGCGGCAATCAATGAGCAGTTCTTC. Encoded protein: CASSTIGVAAINEQFF.

The chain joins TRBV4-2 to TRBJ2-3; TRBD2 is a possible D gene (6 bases). V dropped 7 bases and J dropped 5 bases, with 7 bases sitting between them. The length of the CDR3 is 11 residues. Germline V lookup: CDR1 LGHNA, CDR2 YNFKEQ. DNA of the CDR3: TGTGCCAGCACCGGGGGAGATACGCAGTATTTT. Its protein product is CASTGGDTQYF.

The genes are TRBV29-1 and TRBJ2-3; D unclear. The CDR3 consists of 12 residues. In germline, CDR1 is SQVTM, CDR2 ANQGSEA. V shed 4 bases and J shed 2 bases, with 7 bases lying between them. Here the CDR3 reads CSVGGHTDTQYF. The CDR3 DNA follows: TGCAGCGTTGGCGGTCACACAGATACGCAGTATTTT.

The V and J genes are TRBV20-1 and TRBJ2-3; 7 nucleotides line up with TRBD2. V was pared by 6 bases and J by 4 bases, with 10 bases of the junction left unmatched. Germline V gene lookup returns CDR1 DFQATT and CDR2 SNEGSKA (reference sequence). The CDR3 covers 14 residues. CDR3 protein: CSAERDVSPDTQYF. DNA for the CDR3: TGCAGTGCCGAGCGGGACGTAAGCCCAGATACGCAGTATTTT.

The gene calls are TRBV7-2 and TRBJ2-5; 14 bases agree with TRBD2. Germline CDR1 reads SGHTA; CDR2 reads FQGNSA. The CDR3 is 17 amino acids. V trimming: 5 bases; J trimming: 0 bases; junction bases outside the gene matches: 5. The CDR3 reads CASSRTSGGPHQETQYF. The CDR3 DNA reads TGTGCCAGCAGCCGGACTAGCGGGGGGCCCCACCAAGAGACCCAGTACTTC.

This chain connects TRBV6-6 to TRBJ1-6; D remains unclear. CDR3 length equals 13 residues. The germline gives CDR1 MNHNY, CDR2 SVGAGI (reference sequence). Trimming pared 4 bases from V and 14 bases from J, leaving 15 bases between. CDR3 loop: CASSWEVQSTLHF. Here the CDR3 DNA reads TGTGCCAGCAGTTGGGAAGTACAGTCCACCCTCCACTTT.

The chain uses TRBV12-3 or TRBV12-4 and TRBJ1-2, with 8 bases identical to TRBD1. V lost 4 bases and J lost 8; bases outside the gene matches: 12. CDR3 size: 15 residues. The CDR3 region is CASSSTGTGSGGYTF. The CDR3 region has the DNA TGTGCCAGCAGTTCCACCGGGACAGGATCAGGAGGCTACACCTTC.

This chain links TRBV29-1 with TRBJ1-4; D unclear. CDR1 is SQVTM, CDR2 ANQGSEA, per germline. V gave up 8 bases and J gave up 3 bases, with 10 bases separating them. This CDR3 has 12 residues. CDR3 DNA: TGCAGCTCCCTGGGCTCTAATGAAAAACTGTTTTTT. It is translated as CSSLGSNEKLFF.

This chain connects TRBV20-1 to TRBJ2-7; TRBD2 might be the D (6 bases). Germline loops: CDR1 DFQATT, CDR2 SNEGSKA (reference sequence). V shed 5 bases and J shed 3 bases, with 14 bases lying between them. The CDR3 sequence is 13 residues long. The DNA of the CDR3 is TGCAGTGCTCAAGGCGGGACCGTCTACGAGCAGTACGTC. As protein: CSAQGGTVYEQYV.

The J gene is TRBJ2-3, the V gene TRBV29-1; no clear D gene. CDR3 length: 13 residues. The germline V and J ends were trimmed by 8 bases and 2 bases, with 14 bases remaining between them. CDR1 is SQVTM, CDR2 ANQGSEA, per germline. This CDR3 reads CSTPLENTDTQYF. CDR3 in DNA: TGCAGCACGCCCCTTGAGAACACAGATACGCAGTATTTT.

The rearrangement links TRBV2 to TRBJ2-5, with 12 bases identical to TRBD2. CDR1 is SNHLY and CDR2 is FYNNEI in the germline V gene. There are 13 residues in the CDR3. The J segment lost 7 bases and the V segment lost 4 bases, leaving 1 base of the junction unmatched. CDR3: CASSGLAGATQYF. The CDR3 DNA reads TGTGCCAGCAGTGGACTAGCGGGGGCGACCCAGTACTTC.

The chain recombines TRBV20-1 with TRBJ2-3, with 7 bases fitting TRBD2. The V segment lost 8 bases and the J segment 6 bases; nucleotides outside the gene matches: 8. The germline V gene encodes CDR1 DFQATT and CDR2 SNEGSKA (reference sequence). This CDR3 comprises 12 residues. The CDR3 DNA reads as TGCAGTACCTTAAGCGGGGTGGATACGCAGTATTTT. As protein: CSTLSGVDTQYF.

CDR3 nucleotide sequence: TGTGCCAGCAGCGTAGCCGGCAGTAACTATGGCTACACCTTC. This codes for CASSVAGSNYGYTF. V gene TRBV9 combines with J gene TRBJ1-2, with D unresolved. The V gene's germline CDR1 is SGDLS and CDR2 YYNGEE. Trimming took off 0 bases at V and 1 base at J, with 7 bases between the two ends. The CDR3 loop spans 14 amino acids.